The 18 T cell receptor beta chains given below trace back to one sample, sequenced in a study of blood T cell repertoires in COVID-19. The protocol was immunoSEQ multiplex PCR, while the TCRdb copy is restricted to in-frame clones and leaves out a portion. The sample carries 360,000 or so clones, 88% recorded once. The specimen was PBMCs or T cells enriched from blood (not recorded which). These receptors all stem from a woman under 40 who had been exposed to COVID-19.

This chain joins TRBV21-1 and TRBJ2-7; the DNA was not compared with TRBD2, the D call given in the table. TRBV21-1 corresponds to a pseudogene. The CDR3 extends over 17 amino acids. CDR3 nucleotides: TGTGCCAGCAGCAAAACAGCTAGCGGGGACAAGACCTACGAGCAGTACTTC. Protein: CASSKTASGDKTYEQYF.

The rearrangement joins TRBV11-3 to TRBJ2-7; 11 nucleotides match TRBD2. Germline CDR1 SGHNT, CDR2 YENEEA. CDR3 length: 16 amino acids. The V segment lost 2 bases and the J segment 2 bases; nucleotides outside the gene matches: 5. The CDR3 spells CASSLSSGRAAYEQYF. The CDR3 coding sequence is TGTGCCAGCAGCTTAAGTAGCGGGAGGGCTGCCTACGAGCAGTACTTC.

The V gene is TRBV7-9, the J gene TRBJ2-1; possibly TRBD2 for D (6 bases). The CDR3 runs to 14 residues. Germline V gene sequence: CDR1 SEHNR, CDR2 FQNEAQ (reference sequence). Trimming took 8 bases from V and 7 from J, leaving 18 bases between them. Written as DNA, the CDR3 is TGTGCCAGCCTAAACTCCGAGGAGGGTAATGAGCAGTTCTTC. Its translation is CASLNSEEGNEQFF.

The J gene is TRBJ1-3, the V gene TRBV28; 8 bases line up with TRBD1. Per germline, CDR1 MDHEN and CDR2 SYDVKM. The trim removed 4 bases at V and 0 bases at J, leaving 2 bases unmatched. The CDR3 is 15 amino acids. The chain's CDR3 is CASSWDRSSGNTIYF. The CDR3 nucleotides read TGTGCCAGCAGTTGGGACAGGAGCTCTGGAAACACCATATATTTT.

V gene TRBV12-3 or TRBV12-4 combines with J gene TRBJ2-7, with D hard to call. This CDR3 has 11 amino acids. The V end was cut by 5 bases, the J end by 6 bases, with 8 bases between. The CDR3 DNA sequence: TGTGCCAGCAGTCCCCACTCCGAGCAGTACTTC. It specifies CASSPHSEQYF.

The sample holds a few counts of this clone. The chain employs TRBV30 and TRBJ2-2; possible D gene TRBD1, 5 bases. V lost 1 base and J lost 6, with 18 bases in between. CDR1 is GTSNPN, CDR2 SVGIG, per germline (reference sequence). This CDR3 is 16 amino acids long. CDR3: CAWSEGLAFGAGELFF. CDR3 in DNA: TGTGCCTGGAGTGAGGGGCTGGCGTTTGGGGCCGGGGAGCTGTTTTTT.

This chain links TRBV6-5 with TRBJ2-5; the D is unclear. The CDR3 has 13 residues. Germline V gives CDR1 MNHEY, CDR2 SVGAGI. The germline V and J ends were trimmed by 4 bases and 0 bases, with 6 bases remaining between them. The CDR3 loop reads CASSFQYQETQYF. Written as DNA, the CDR3 is TGTGCCAGCAGTTTCCAATACCAAGAGACCCAGTACTTC.

The gene calls are TRBV4-2 and TRBJ1-3; D possibly corresponds to TRBD1 (6 bases). CDR1 and CDR2 (germline): LGHNA, YNFKEQ. The V end lost 4 bases, the J end lost 3 bases, and 16 bases lay between the germline ends. The CDR3 runs to 16 residues. The CDR3, as DNA: TGTGCCAGCAGCCCCCTGGCGGGGGCGGGTGGAAACACCATATATTTT. This sequence encodes CASSPLAGAGGNTIYF.

The gene calls are TRBV18 and TRBJ2-7, with D maybe TRBD1 (6 bases). Deletions cut 3 bases from V and 3 bases from J, with 9 bases between. Germline assignment: CDR1 KGHSH and CDR2 LQKENI. This CDR3 has 13 residues. Written as DNA, the CDR3 is TGTGCCAGCTCACCGGGACACAACTACGAGCAGTACTTC. This translates into CASSPGHNYEQYF.

V and J are TRBV28 and TRBJ2-2, with D unclear. The V end lost 7 bases, the J end lost 2 bases, and 14 bases lay between the germline ends. From germline, CDR1 is MDHEN and CDR2 SYDVKM. The CDR3 runs 15 residues. CDR3 loop: CASTLVLYNTGELFF. The DNA for the CDR3 is TGTGCCAGCACCCTGGTACTATATAACACCGGGGAGCTGTTTTTT.

The rearrangement uses TRBV7-9 and TRBJ2-7; 9 bases line up with TRBD1. V lost 1 base to trimming and J lost 6 bases; unmatched junction nucleotides: 7. The CDR3 is 15 amino acids. The V gene's germline CDR1 is SEHNR and CDR2 FQNEAQ (reference sequence). The CDR3, as DNA: TGTGCCAGCAGCTTAGGGGGGACAGGGATAGTCGAGCAGTACTTC. It codes for CASSLGGTGIVEQYF.

The rearrangement joins TRBV18 to TRBJ2-2; D gene ambiguous. This CDR3 region has 13 residues. The V end lost 3 bases, the J end lost 8 bases, and 10 bases lay between the germline ends. The germline V gene has CDR1 KGHSH and CDR2 LQKENI. The CDR3 here is CASSPIATGELFF. For the CDR3, the DNA is TGTGCCAGCTCACCGATAGCAACAGGGGAGCTGTTTTTT.

The chain links TRBV5-1 to TRBJ2-3, with 10 bases aligning to TRBD2. The CDR3 consists of 15 residues. After removal of 2 bases from V and 4 bases from J, the junction contained 4 bases not matched to a gene. Germline CDR1 SGHRS, CDR2 YFSETQ. The DNA for the CDR3 is TGCGCCAGCAGCTTCTTAGCGGGAGGCTCAGATACGCAGTATTTT. This sequence encodes CASSFLAGGSDTQYF.

The genes are TRBV9 and TRBJ1-5, with 7 bases that match TRBD1. The CDR3 is 14 amino acids. Trimming at V came to 3 bases and at J to 1 base, leaving 1 base not matched to a gene. Per the germline V gene, CDR1 is SGDLS and CDR2 is YYNGEE. The CDR3 nucleotides read TGTGCCAGCAGCGCGGGACAGAGCAATCAGCCCCAGCATTTT. Translation: CASSAGQSNQPQHF.

V usage is TRBV11-2 and J usage is TRBJ2-5; D gene ambiguous. Per the germline V gene, CDR1 is SGHAT and CDR2 is FQNNGV. The CDR3 covers 17 residues. V lost 3 bases, J lost 1 base, and 18 bases lay in between. As DNA, the CDR3 is TGTGCCAGCAGCTTTCGAGACACTGCAACTCTCCAAGAGACCCAGTACTTC. As protein: CASSFRDTATLQETQYF.

The chain recombines TRBV11-3 with TRBJ1-1, with D uncertain. The CDR3 length is 14 residues. Trimming shortened V by 0 bases and J by 3 bases, and 8 bases separated the two germline ends. Germline assignment: CDR1 SGHNT and CDR2 YENEEA. For the CDR3, the DNA is TGTGCCAGCAGCTTAGAGGGTGAGGACACTGAAGCTTTCTTT. This sequence encodes CASSLEGEDTEAFF. The entire variable domain, with the rest obtained from reference TRBV11-3 and TRBJ1-1, is as follows: EAGVVQSPRYKIIEKKQPVAFWCNPISGHNTLYWYLQNLGQGPELLIRYENEEAVDDSQLPKDRFSAERLKGVDSTLKIQPAELGDSAVYLCASSLEGEDTEAFFGQGTRLTVV.

The V call is TRBV6-5, the J call TRBJ1-1, with 9 positions matching TRBD1. V trimming: 6 bases; J trimming: 1 base; junction bases outside the gene matches: 6. CDR1 and CDR2 (germline): MNHEY, SVGAGI. This CDR3 spans 15 amino acids. CDR3 in amino acids: CASRGTTGGNTEAFF. CDR3 nucleotides: TGTGCCAGCAGGGGCACGACAGGGGGGAACACTGAAGCTTTCTTT.

This chain connects TRBV5-8 to TRBJ1-2, with 11 bases that match TRBD1. Germline V CDR1 and CDR2: SGHTS, YDEGEE. V dropped 4 bases and J dropped 12; count of bases not matched to a gene: 17. This CDR3 has 16 amino acids. Here the CDR3 DNA reads TGTGCCAGCAGCATGGGACAGGGGGAAGGGGCGGCTTGGGACACCTTC. This translates into CASSMGQGEGAAWDTF.